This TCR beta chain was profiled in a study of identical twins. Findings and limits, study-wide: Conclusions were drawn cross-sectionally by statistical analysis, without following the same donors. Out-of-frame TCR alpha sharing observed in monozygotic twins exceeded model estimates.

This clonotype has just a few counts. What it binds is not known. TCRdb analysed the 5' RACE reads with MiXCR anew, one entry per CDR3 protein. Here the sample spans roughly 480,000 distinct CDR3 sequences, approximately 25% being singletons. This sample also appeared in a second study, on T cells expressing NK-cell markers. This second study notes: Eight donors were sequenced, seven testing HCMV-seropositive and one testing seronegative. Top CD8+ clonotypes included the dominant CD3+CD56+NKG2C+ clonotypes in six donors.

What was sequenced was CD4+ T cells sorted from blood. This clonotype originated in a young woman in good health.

CDR3 in DNA: TGTGCCAGCAGTTTGGCAGGTCCTGGCTACACCTTC. Translation gives CASSLAGPGYTF. The J gene is TRBJ1-2, the V gene TRBV12-3 or TRBV12-4; D remains ambiguous. V lost 3 bases and J lost 7, with 9 bases in between. The CDR3 totals 12 residues.